Presented here are 25 T cell receptor beta chains from one specimen sequenced in a study of T cell changes during pregnancy in multiple sclerosis. TCRdb's table, derived via immunoSEQ multiplex PCR, lists solely in-frame clones and lacks some. The repertoire consists of tens of thousands of clones, with around 92% occurring once and the leading ten covering over 2.5%. The sample here was peripheral blood, taken in the third trimester of pregnancy. These receptor sequences come from a female donor in good health, enrolled as a control in a pregnancy study.

This clone was seen a handful of times. The sample carries other DNA sequences with the same CDR3. V is TRBV27 and J is TRBJ1-1; a weak D match, TRBD1 (5 bases). Per the germline V gene, CDR1 is MNHEY and CDR2 is SMNVEV (reference sequence). The CDR3 sequence is 13 residues long. Trimming pared 2 bases from V and 4 bases from J, leaving 8 bases between. CDR3 loop: CASSLRGSTEAFF. The CDR3 region has the DNA TGTGCCAGCAGTTTAAGGGGCAGCACTGAAGCTTTCTTT.

V gene TRBV6-5 combines with J gene TRBJ2-3; D gene unclear. Germline V gives CDR1 MNHEY, CDR2 SVGAGI. The CDR3 loop spans 13 amino acids. V lost 4 bases and J lost 6, with 11 bases in between. CDR3 residues: CASSFASRDTQYF. In nucleotides, the CDR3 is TGTGCCAGCAGTTTCGCGTCGCGGGATACGCAGTATTTT.

This chain uses TRBV2 with TRBJ2-1, with TRBD1 matching 9 bases. The CDR3 loop spans 17 amino acids. CDR1 is SNHLY, CDR2 FYNNEI, per germline. V shed 3 bases, J shed 7 bases, and the junction held 13 bases outside the gene matches. CDR3 amino acids: CASSDSVTGGEGNEQFF. CDR3 DNA: TGTGCCAGCAGTGATTCCGTTACAGGGGGCGAAGGAAATGAGCAGTTCTTC.

The rearrangement joins TRBV19 to TRBJ1-1, with 9 bases aligning to TRBD1. The CDR3 contains 14 residues. Losses at the gene ends were 3 bases for V and 4 bases for J; bases not matched to a gene: 3. CDR1 is LNHDA, CDR2 SQIVND, per germline (reference sequence). Here the CDR3 reads CASSIRTGATEAFF. The CDR3 DNA sequence: TGTGCCAGTAGTATCAGGACAGGGGCCACTGAAGCTTTCTTT.

The chain recombines TRBV28 with TRBJ1-1, with a tentative D call TRBD1 (5 bases). The ends were cut back, 6 bases at V and 3 bases at J, with 11 bases in the middle. Germline V gene data show CDR1 as MDHEN and CDR2 as SYDVKM. The CDR3 runs to 13 residues. The DNA for the CDR3 is TGTGCCAGCAGCCTATCCAGGGACACTGAAGCTTTCTTT. This translates into CASSLSRDTEAFF. Full variable domain (rest looked up from reference TRBV28 and TRBJ1-1): DVKVTQSSRYLVKRTGEKVFLECVQDMDHENMFWYRQDPGLGLRLIYFSYDVKMKEKGDIPEGYSVSREKKERFSLILESASTNQTSMYLCASSLSRDTEAFFGQGTRLTVV.

This chain joins TRBV6-1 and TRBJ1-2; D is perhaps TRBD1 (6 bases). V lost 2 bases and J lost 4, with 20 bases in between. Germline lookup yields CDR1 MNHNS and CDR2 SASEGT. This CDR3 spans 17 amino acids. The CDR3 sequence is CASSEIPGGGIGYGYTF. For the CDR3, the DNA is TGTGCCAGCAGTGAAATCCCCGGGGGGGGCATCGGCTATGGCTACACCTTC.

The chain employs TRBV27 and TRBJ2-3, with D perhaps TRBD2 (7 bases). Trimming took 5 bases from V and 4 from J, leaving 16 bases between them. The CDR3 consists of 15 residues. Germline V lookup: CDR1 MNHEY, CDR2 SMNVEV (reference sequence). The CDR3, as DNA: TGTGCCAGCAGTCCATGGGGGGGGCCCCCAGATACGCAGTATTTT. As protein: CASSPWGGPPDTQYF.

CDR3 residues: CAWSPGGGWGEQYF. The CDR3 nucleotides read TGTGCCTGGAGTCCTGGGGGCGGGTGGGGAGAGCAGTACTTC. This chain connects TRBV30 to TRBJ2-7, with D possibly matching TRBD1 (6 bases). Per the germline V gene, CDR1 is GTSNPN and CDR2 is SVGIG (reference sequence). The CDR3 runs to 14 residues. Between the trimmed V and J ends, which lost 2 bases and 7 bases, there was a span of 18 bases.

The chain carries TRBV5-4 and TRBJ1-1; TRBD1 aligns across 7 bases. V lost 4 bases and J lost 6; bases outside the gene matches: 9. From germline, CDR1 is SGHNT and CDR2 YYREEE (reference sequence). This CDR3 has 14 residues. In nucleotides, the CDR3 is TGTGCCAGCAGCAGCACAGGGGAAGGCGCTGAAGCTTTCTTT. Translation gives CASSSTGEGAEAFF.

V and J are TRBV19 and TRBJ1-1; D remains ambiguous. V lost 7 bases and J 2 bases, leaving 11 bases between the germline ends. This CDR3 has 13 residues. Germline V lookup: CDR1 LNHDA, CDR2 SQIVND (reference sequence). CDR3 sequence reads: CASTLGVNTEAFF. The DNA for the CDR3 is TGTGCCAGTACCCTAGGTGTTAACACTGAAGCTTTCTTT.

The chain links TRBV4-1 to TRBJ1-6, with D possibly being TRBD1 (5 bases). Trimming took 0 bases from V and 3 from J, leaving 9 bases between them. This CDR3 has 16 residues. In germline, CDR1 is MGHRA, CDR2 YSYEKL. The CDR3 region has the DNA TGCGCCAGCAGCCAAGAATCGGGACTCTATAATTCACCCCTCCACTTT. Protein: CASSQESGLYNSPLHF.

This clone was recorded once. CDR3 nucleotides: TGTGCCAGCAGCTTATTAGCTAGCGGGGGACCTACTAGCACAGATACGCAGTATTTT. Its translation is CASSLLASGGPTSTDTQYF. The gene calls are TRBV7-2 and TRBJ2-3, with 10 bases matching TRBD2. V trimming: 2 bases; J trimming: 0 bases; junction bases outside the gene matches: 11. Germline lookup yields CDR1 SGHTA and CDR2 FQGNSA. This CDR3 contains 19 residues.

V is TRBV11-3 and J is TRBJ2-1; tentative D call: TRBD1 (6 bases). The germline V and J ends were trimmed by 1 base and 5 bases, with 21 bases remaining between them. Looked up from germline, CDR1 is SGHNT and CDR2 is YENEEA. The CDR3 covers 18 residues. As DNA, the CDR3 is TGTGCCAGCAGCTTAGGAGAAACGAGAGGGGGTAGAAACAATGAGCAGTTCTTC. Residues: CASSLGETRGGRNNEQFF.

This clone has only a few counts. The chain has TRBV29-1 and TRBJ2-7, with D maybe TRBD1 (6 bases). Trimming stripped 7 bases from V and 0 bases from J, with 13 bases between. Germline CDR1 is SQVTM and CDR2 is ANQGSEA. This CDR3 spans 13 amino acids. CDR3 in DNA: TGCAGCGCTAAGACAGGAAGCTCCTACGAGCAGTACTTC. Protein sequence: CSAKTGSSYEQYF.

The V and J genes are TRBV30 and TRBJ2-3; the match to TRBD2 covers 12 bases. This CDR3 contains 15 residues. V lost 6 bases to trimming and J lost 5 bases; unmatched junction nucleotides: 9. In germline, CDR1 is GTSNPN, CDR2 SVGIG (reference sequence). CDR3: CACPSGLAGRDTQYF. CDR3 bases: TGTGCCTGCCCGTCGGGACTAGCGGGTAGAGATACGCAGTATTTT.

The V call is TRBV19, the J call TRBJ1-6, with 7 bases lining up with TRBD1. The V gene end was trimmed by 7 bases and the J gene end by 0 bases; junction bases not matched to a gene: 6. From germline, CDR1 is LNHDA and CDR2 SQIVND (reference sequence). CDR3 length equals 16 residues. CDR3 sequence (DNA): TGTGCCAGTAATGACAGGGAGAGCTCCTATAATTCACCCCTCCACTTT. Translating gives CASNDRESSYNSPLHF.

This chain connects TRBV2 to TRBJ2-1, with 12 bases aligning to TRBD2. CDR1 and CDR2 from the germline V gene are SNHLY and FYNNEI. The CDR3 covers 16 residues. The trim removed 2 bases at V and 15 bases at J, leaving 14 bases unmatched. CDR3 protein: CASSEQGRTSGKLWFF. The CDR3, as DNA: TGTGCCAGCAGTGAACAGGGGAGGACTAGCGGGAAATTGTGGTTCTTC.

This rearrangement joins TRBV28 to TRBJ1-6; TRBD1 might be the D (5 bases). The CDR3 covers 14 residues. CDR1 is MDHEN and CDR2 is SYDVKM in the germline V gene. V was trimmed by 2 bases and J by 7 bases, leaving 9 bases between them. The DNA for the CDR3 is TGTGCCAGCAGTTTAGACAGCGCAAATTCACCCCTCCACTTT. This translates into CASSLDSANSPLHF. Supplemented by reference TRBV28 and TRBJ1-6, the full variable domain reads DVKVTQSSRYLVKRTGEKVFLECVQDMDHENMFWYRQDPGLGLRLIYFSYDVKMKEKGDIPEGYSVSREKKERFSLILESASTNQTSMYLCASSLDSANSPLHFGNGTRLTVT.

V usage is TRBV4-1 and J usage is TRBJ2-1; D possibly corresponds to TRBD2 (6 bases). The CDR3 contains 14 residues. The V gene's germline CDR1 is MGHRA and CDR2 YSYEKL. The V gene lost 0 bases and the J gene lost 8 bases, with 11 bases spanning the gap. The CDR3 nucleotides read TGCGCCAGCAGCCAAGATCCTAGCGCTGATGAGCAGTTCTTC. As protein: CASSQDPSADEQFF.

This clone was counted once. The chain links TRBV19 to TRBJ2-3; 10 bases line up with TRBD2. J gave up 1 base and V 6 bases, and 1 base lay outside the gene matches. This CDR3 comprises 14 residues. Germline CDR1 LNHDA, CDR2 SQIVND (reference sequence). The CDR3 DNA follows: TGTGCCAGTAGCCTAGCGGGGGGCACAGATACGCAGTATTTT. Its protein product is CASSLAGGTDTQYF.

In its sample, this clone was seen once. The gene calls are TRBV27 and TRBJ1-1, with D unresolved. Germline CDR1 MNHEY, CDR2 SMNVEV (reference sequence). The V end lost 6 bases, the J end lost 0 bases, and 14 bases lay between the germline ends. The CDR3 sequence is 15 residues long. CDR3 sequence (DNA): TGTGCCAGCAGATGGGCGGGCAACATGAACACTGAAGCTTTCTTT. Protein: CASRWAGNMNTEAFF.

This sequence joins TRBV7-2 and TRBJ2-1; TRBD2 agrees at 7 bases. The CDR3 is 14 residues long. V trimming: 1 base; J trimming: 7 bases; junction bases outside the gene matches: 4. In germline, CDR1 is SGHTA, CDR2 FQGNSA. CDR3 sequence (DNA): TGTGCCAGCAGCTTAGGGCGGGAGCGGAATGAGCAGTTCTTC. Translated: CASSLGRERNEQFF. Full variable domain (missing parts from reference TRBV7-2 and TRBJ2-1): GAGVSQSPSNKVTEKGKDVELRCDPISGHTALYWYRQSLGQGLEFLIYFQGNSAPDKSGLPSDRFSAERTGGSVSTLTIQRTQQEDSAVYLCASSLGRERNEQFFGPGTRLTVL.

This chain joins TRBV5-1 and TRBJ2-3; no clear D. The germline gives CDR1 SGHRS, CDR2 YFSETQ. This CDR3 has 13 amino acids. Trimming pared 4 bases from V and 2 bases from J, leaving 8 bases between. CDR3 nucleotide sequence: TGCGCCAGCAGCCCTTTTCTCACAGATACGCAGTATTTT. Translation: CASSPFLTDTQYF.

The chain joins TRBV15 to TRBJ2-7, with D hard to call. Germline-derived CDR1 and CDR2 are LNHNV and YYDKDF (reference sequence). Trimming removed 0 bases at V and 4 bases at J, with 7 bases between. This CDR3 spans 13 amino acids. The DNA of the CDR3 is TGTGCCACCAGCAGAGACGGAGCGTACGAGCAGTACTTC. Protein sequence: CATSRDGAYEQYF.

The chain uses TRBV19 and TRBJ2-4, with TRBD2 matching 9 bases. This CDR3 region has 15 residues. The J segment lost 9 bases and the V segment lost 1 base, leaving 7 bases of the junction unmatched. Germline V gene data show CDR1 as LNHDA and CDR2 as SQIVND (reference sequence). DNA of the CDR3: TGTGCCAGTAGTATAGTCGGCGGGGGGGCTTCCATTCAGTACTTC. The encoded protein is CASSIVGGGASIQYF.